The 17 T cell receptor beta chains in this list originate from one sample, sequenced in a study of blood T cell repertoires in COVID-19. TCRdb keeps only in-frame clones here, not all; method: immunoSEQ multiplex PCR. The data show approximately 120,000 clones, approximately 89% seen once. Input material: peripheral blood. The receptors here all came from a human donor in a cohort sampled during active COVID-19.

The chain combines TRBV30 with TRBJ1-3, with 9 positions matching TRBD1. This CDR3 is built from 16 residues. Looked up from germline, CDR1 is GTSNPN and CDR2 is SVGIG (reference sequence). V shed 2 bases, J shed 1 base, and the junction held 6 bases outside the gene matches. For the CDR3, the DNA is TGTGCCTGGAGTAACAGGGACAGGGCTTCTGGAAACACCATATATTTT. This translates into CAWSNRDRASGNTIYF.

The V and J genes are TRBV9 and TRBJ2-7; 7 bases align to TRBD2. Germline CDR1 reads SGDLS; CDR2 reads YYNGEE. CDR3 size: 16 residues. The ends lost 4 bases at V and 5 bases at J; junction bases unmatched: 15. The CDR3 reads CASSPDLGGIFDEQYF. The CDR3 nucleotides are TGTGCCAGCAGCCCGGATTTGGGGGGGATTTTCGACGAGCAGTACTTC.

The chain couples TRBV10-1 to TRBJ2-2; D not certain. Germline assignment: CDR1 WNHNN and CDR2 SYGVQD (reference sequence). V gave up 4 bases and J gave up 3 bases, with 6 bases separating them. The CDR3 loop spans 13 amino acids. The CDR3 spells CASSAVYTGELFF. The CDR3 region has the DNA TGCGCCAGCAGTGCAGTGTACACCGGGGAGCTGTTTTTT.

V and J are TRBV5-5 and TRBJ2-7; D not resolved. V gave up 2 bases and J gave up 6 bases, with 6 bases separating them. The CDR3 covers 11 residues. CDR1 and CDR2 (germline): SGHKS, YYEKEE (reference sequence). CDR3: CASSFSLEQYF. The CDR3, as DNA: TGTGCCAGCAGCTTTTCCCTCGAGCAGTACTTC.

In this sample, this clone turned up a few times. The chain has TRBV27 and TRBJ1-3, with a weak D call TRBD1 (5 bases). The CDR3 totals 14 residues. In germline, CDR1 is MNHEY, CDR2 SMNVEV (reference sequence). With 5 bases removed from V and 1 base from J, the gap between germline ends came to 9 bases. The CDR3 DNA is TGTGCCAGCAGTCCCAGGGTTTCTGGAAACACCATATATTTT. Translation: CASSPRVSGNTIYF.

The table lists this clone with a count of one. The V call is TRBV5-1, the J call TRBJ2-7, with TRBD2 matching over 7 bases. The trim removed 0 bases at V and 3 bases at J, leaving 6 bases unmatched. CDR3 length: 15 amino acids. The germline V gene encodes CDR1 SGHRS and CDR2 YFSETQ. CDR3 sequence reads: CASSLEAGRYYEQYF. Written as DNA, the CDR3 is TGCGCCAGCAGCTTGGAAGCGGGGAGGTACTACGAGCAGTACTTC. Drawing the rest from reference TRBV5-1 and TRBJ2-7, the complete variable domain is KAGVTQTPRYLIKTRGQQVTLSCSPISGHRSVSWYQQTPGQGLQFLFEYFSETQRNKGNFPGRFSGRQFSNSRSEMNVSTLELGDSALYLCASSLEAGRYYEQYFGPGTRLTVT.

The CDR3 region is CASSSQIGNTIYF. In DNA, the CDR3 is TGTGCCAGTAGTTCCCAAATTGGAAACACCATATATTTT. The chain recombines TRBV19 with TRBJ1-3; D gene uncertain. CDR3 size: 13 residues. V gave up 5 bases and J gave up 3 bases, with 8 bases separating them. Looked up from germline, CDR1 is LNHDA and CDR2 is SQIVND (reference sequence).

The chain carries TRBV4-3 and TRBJ2-3; possibly TRBD2 for D (5 bases). Germline CDR1 reads LGHNA; CDR2 reads YSLEER. V dropped 1 base and J dropped 2 bases, with 13 bases sitting between them. There are 16 residues in the CDR3. The CDR3 protein is CASSQGLEVITDTQYF. CDR3 coding DNA: TGCGCCAGCAGCCAAGGGCTGGAGGTGATCACAGATACGCAGTATTTT.

V is TRBV7-6 and J is TRBJ2-5, with D maybe TRBD1 (6 bases). V lost 4 bases and J lost 1, with 19 bases in between. CDR3 length: 17 amino acids. Germline CDR1 reads SGHVS; CDR2 reads FNYEAQ. This chain's CDR3 is CASSSTPPGHFQETQYF. The CDR3 bases are TGTGCCAGCAGCTCAACGCCCCCGGGACACTTCCAAGAGACCCAGTACTTC.

This sequence joins TRBV5-1 and TRBJ2-3, with 11 bases fitting TRBD2. The CDR3 runs 14 residues. Germline V gives CDR1 SGHRS, CDR2 YFSETQ. After removal of 3 bases from V and 5 bases from J, the junction contained 2 bases not matched to a gene. CDR3 sequence (DNA): TGCGCCAGCAGCTCGGGGACTAGCGGAGATACGCAGTATTTT. This translates into CASSSGTSGDTQYF.

CDR3 loop: CASSRDRGGAFF. CDR3 sequence (DNA): TGTGCCAGCAGCCGAGACCGAGGGGGAGCTTTCTTT. This chain uses TRBV6-5 with TRBJ1-1; possible D gene TRBD1, 6 bases. This CDR3 spans 12 amino acids. The germline V gene has CDR1 MNHEY and CDR2 SVGAGI. V was clipped by 6 bases and J by 10 bases, with 15 bases between them.

The chain has TRBV2 and TRBJ2-7; TRBD2 aligns across 10 bases. CDR1 and CDR2 from the germline V gene are SNHLY and FYNNEI. Trimming cost V 7 bases and J 3 bases; bases outside gene matches: 9. The CDR3 spans 15 residues. The CDR3 loop is CASKPLAGANYEQYF. The CDR3 DNA reads as TGTGCCAGCAAACCTCTAGCGGGGGCAAACTACGAGCAGTACTTC.

The chain carries TRBV7-9 and TRBJ2-7; possible D gene TRBD2, 5 bases. The V gene's germline CDR1 is SEHNR and CDR2 FQNEAQ (reference sequence). The V end was cut by 1 base, the J end by 6 bases, with 13 bases between. The CDR3 is 14 residues long. The CDR3 bases are TGTGCCAGCAGCTTAGAGGTTCGGGGATTCGAGCAGTACTTC. It yields the protein CASSLEVRGFEQYF.

In nucleotides, the CDR3 is TGCAGTGCTAGTGGGTTGACAGGGCGGGTCACTGAAGCTTTCTTT. Residues: CSASGLTGRVTEAFF. The chain has TRBV20-1 and TRBJ1-1; 7 bases are a match to TRBD1. CDR1 and CDR2 from the germline V gene are DFQATT and SNEGSKA (reference sequence). V trimming: 3 bases; J trimming: 4 bases; junction bases outside the gene matches: 11. The CDR3 is made up of 15 amino acids.

The gene calls are TRBV5-4 and TRBJ1-1; TRBD1 is a possible D gene (5 bases). Germline lookup yields CDR1 SGHNT and CDR2 YYREEE (reference sequence). V gave up 2 bases and J gave up 0 bases, with 8 bases separating them. The CDR3 totals 14 residues. DNA for the CDR3: TGTGCCAGCAGCTTCGGGGGAATGAACACTGAAGCTTTCTTT. This encodes CASSFGGMNTEAFF.

This clone was found a few times. The chain has TRBV5-1 and TRBJ1-2; weak D call: TRBD1 (6 bases). The CDR3 is made up of 14 amino acids. The V gene's germline CDR1 is SGHRS and CDR2 YFSETQ. V dropped 2 bases and J dropped 5 bases, with 13 bases sitting between them. CDR3 nucleotide sequence: TGCGCCAGCAGCTTTGCACAGGGCGGTTATGGCTACACCTTC. As protein: CASSFAQGGYGYTF.

The chain carries TRBV7-6 and TRBJ1-4; 7 bases align to TRBD1. Trimming took 5 bases from V and 4 from J; bases not matched to a gene: 4. In germline, CDR1 is SGHVS, CDR2 FNYEAQ. The length of the CDR3 is 14 residues. The CDR3 nucleotides are TGTGCCAGCAGCGCCCGGGACAGTAATGAAAAACTGTTTTTT. Its protein product is CASSARDSNEKLFF. Filled out from reference TRBV7-6 and TRBJ1-4, the complete variable domain reads GAGVSQSPRYKVTKRGQDVALRCDPISGHVSLYWYRQALGQGPEFLTYFNYEAQQDKSGLPNDRFSAERPEGSISTLTIQRTEQRDSAMYRCASSARDSNEKLFFGSGTQLSVL.